This TCR beta chain was documented in a study of OX40 agonist ivuxolimab in advanced cancers. Turning to the study itself: Dose-escalation patients were diagnosed with hepatocellular carcinoma, melanoma, renal cell cancer or head and neck cancer. Findings and limits, study-wide: The antigens recognized by the expanded peripheral T cells, that is their antigen specificity, were not determined.

Produced via immunoSEQ multiplex PCR; TCRdb's table is partial and in-frame only. Of about 120,000 clones listed, 80% to 90% are singletons. The CDR3 has 13 residues. V lost 0 bases, J lost 3 bases, and 5 bases lay in between. Germline values: CDR1 SGHVS, CDR2 FNYEAQ. Comment on this clone: The antigen is not known.

The TCR sequence derives from an adult with an advanced solid tumor such as melanoma, head and neck, liver or kidney cancer. The sample consisted of CD4+ or CD8+ T cells sorted from blood, taken in a trial of the OX40 agonist ivuxolimab. This sequence joins TRBV7-6 and TRBJ2-5; D remains ambiguous. The CDR3 sequence: CASSLAGKETQYF. For the CDR3, the DNA is TGTGCCAGCAGCTTAGCGGGGAAAGAGACCCAGTACTTC.